These 10 T cell receptor beta chains were all obtained from the same sample, sequenced in a study of blood T cell repertoires in COVID-19. Method: immunoSEQ multiplex PCR; TCRdb's copy keeps in-frame clones and lacks some. In the table there are some 220,000 clones, 83% of which are singletons. The source material was peripheral blood. The receptors originated from a human donor in a cohort sampled during active COVID-19.

This chain joins TRBV3-1 (or the pseudogene TRBV3-2) and TRBJ2-7, with 11 positions matching TRBD2. CDR3 length: 16 amino acids. V shed 1 base and J 6 bases; nucleotides not matched to a gene: 8. The germline gives CDR1 LGHDT, CDR2 YNNKEL (reference sequence). As DNA, the CDR3 is TGTGCCAGCAGCCAAGGGCTAGCGGGGGGCGAGTCCGAGCAGTACTTC. This encodes CASSQGLAGGESEQYF.

The rearrangement links TRBV6-5 to TRBJ2-3, with 8 bases identical to TRBD2. V was pared by 6 bases and J by 5 bases, with 7 bases of the junction left unmatched. CDR1 and CDR2 (germline): MNHEY, SVGAGI. This CDR3 comprises 14 residues. CDR3 coding DNA: TGTGCCAGCAGGGATCGGGGGGGCGGAGATACGCAGTATTTT. It yields the protein CASRDRGGGDTQYF.

The rearrangement uses TRBV25-1 and TRBJ1-2, with no clear D. Germline V lookup: CDR1 MGHDK, CDR2 SYGVNS. The germline V and J ends were trimmed by 0 bases and 9 bases, with 14 bases remaining between them. The CDR3 is 14 amino acids. The CDR3 here is CASSEYAEPMSYTF. In DNA form, the CDR3 reads TGTGCCAGCAGTGAATATGCCGAGCCTATGAGCTACACCTTC.

In this sample, this clone turned up a few times. The V and J genes are TRBV11-2 and TRBJ2-5, with 7 bases lining up with TRBD2. Per the germline V gene, CDR1 is SGHAT and CDR2 is FQNNGV. Germline trimming cut 3 bases from V and 5 bases from J; bases unmatched to any gene: 15. This CDR3 comprises 17 residues. CDR3 in DNA: TGTGCCAGCAGCTTGGGGAGGGGCCGGAGTTCGGGTGAGACCCAGTACTTC. As protein: CASSLGRGRSSGETQYF.

This chain's CDR3 is CASSLGQAGSYEQYF. CDR3 nucleotide sequence: TGTGCCAGCAGCTTAGGACAGGCGGGCTCCTACGAGCAGTACTTC. The V call is TRBV11-1, the J call TRBJ2-7, with D tentatively TRBD1 (6 bases). This CDR3 has 15 residues. From germline, CDR1 is SGHAT and CDR2 FQDESV (reference sequence). Deletions cut 1 base from V and 0 bases from J, with 10 bases between.

The CDR3 here is CASSLASSTGYSNQPQHF. The CDR3 region has the DNA TGTGCCAGCAGCTTAGCCTCCTCGACAGGATATAGCAATCAGCCCCAGCATTTT. The chain links TRBV7-9 to TRBJ1-5; D is possibly TRBD1 (6 bases). Germline V gene sequence: CDR1 SEHNR, CDR2 FQNEAQ (reference sequence). V lost 0 bases and J 0 bases, leaving 15 bases between the germline ends. There are 18 residues in the CDR3.

V and J are TRBV28 and TRBJ1-5, with 7 bases that match TRBD1. The germline V gene has CDR1 MDHEN and CDR2 SYDVKM. The CDR3 consists of 16 residues. After removal of 3 bases from V and 6 bases from J, the junction contained 11 bases not matched to a gene. CDR3 DNA: TGTGCCAGCAGTTTTGTTACAGGGGTTATCAGTCAGCCCCAGCATTTT. It codes for CASSFVTGVISQPQHF.

The chain links TRBV10-1 to TRBJ1-6; 9 positions agree with TRBD1. The CDR3 runs 16 residues. CDR1 and CDR2 (germline): WNHNN, SYGVQD (reference sequence). J lost 10 bases, V lost 0 bases, and 7 bases had no gene match. Written as DNA, the CDR3 is TGCGCCAGCAGTGAGTCCGGGACAGGGCAGGGATCACCCCTCCACTTT. As protein: CASSESGTGQGSPLHF.

The gene calls are TRBV9 and TRBJ2-5; D perhaps matches TRBD2 (6 bases). There are 14 residues in the CDR3. CDR1 SGDLS and CDR2 YYNGEE come from the germline V gene. Trimming removed 4 bases from V and 2 bases from J, with 12 bases in between. CDR3 DNA sequence: TGTGCCAGCAGCCCCTTACGGGGGCAAGAGACCCAGTACTTC. This codes for CASSPLRGQETQYF.

The gene calls are TRBV10-2 and TRBJ2-1, with D possibly being TRBD2 (5 bases). CDR1 and CDR2 from the germline V gene are WSHSY and SAAADI. V lost 0 bases and J lost 3, with 9 bases in between. The length of the CDR3 is 15 residues. CDR3 bases: TGCGCCAGCAGTGAGTCGACGGGGAGCTACAATGAGCAGTTCTTC. Translation: CASSESTGSYNEQFF.